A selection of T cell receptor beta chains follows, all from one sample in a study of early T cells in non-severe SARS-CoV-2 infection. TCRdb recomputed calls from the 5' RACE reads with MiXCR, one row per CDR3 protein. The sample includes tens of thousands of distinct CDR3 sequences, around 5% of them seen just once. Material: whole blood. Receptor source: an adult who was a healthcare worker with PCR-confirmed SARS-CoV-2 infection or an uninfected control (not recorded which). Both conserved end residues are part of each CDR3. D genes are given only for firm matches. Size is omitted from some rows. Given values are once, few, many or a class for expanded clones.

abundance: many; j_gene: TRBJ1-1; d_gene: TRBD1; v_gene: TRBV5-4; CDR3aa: CASSLTGGLTEAFF; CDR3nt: TGTGCCAGCAGCTTGACAGGGGGCTTAACTGAAGCTTTCTTT
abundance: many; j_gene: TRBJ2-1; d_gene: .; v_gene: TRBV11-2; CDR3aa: CASSGSGFAIYNEQFF; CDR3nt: TGTGCCAGCAGCGGGAGCGGTTTCGCGATATACAATGAGCAGTTCTTC
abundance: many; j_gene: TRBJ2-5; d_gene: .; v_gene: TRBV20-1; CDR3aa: CSASVGTIKETQYF; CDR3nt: TGCAGTGCTAGCGTCGGGACCATTAAAGAGACCCAGTACTTC
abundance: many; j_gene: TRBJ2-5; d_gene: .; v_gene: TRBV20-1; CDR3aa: CSARVVGTETQYF; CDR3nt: TGCAGTGCTAGAGTTGTGGGGACAGAGACCCAGTACTTC
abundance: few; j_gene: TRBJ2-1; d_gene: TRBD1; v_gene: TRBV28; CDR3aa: CASSLPSGGRGNEQFF; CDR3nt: TGTGCCAGCAGTTTACCTTCAGGGGGCAGGGGCAATGAGCAGTTCTTC
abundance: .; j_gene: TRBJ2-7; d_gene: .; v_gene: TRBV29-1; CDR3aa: CSVEGRTSSYEQYF; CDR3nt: TGCAGCGTTGAGGGCAGAACCAGCTCCTACGAGCAGTACTTC
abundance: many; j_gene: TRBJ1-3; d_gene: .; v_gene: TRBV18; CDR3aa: CASSPGRDGNTIYF; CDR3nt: TGTGCCAGCTCACCAGGAAGGGATGGAAACACCATATATTTT
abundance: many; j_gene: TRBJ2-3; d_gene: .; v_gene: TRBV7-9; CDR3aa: CASSWPTDTQYF; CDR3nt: TGTGCCAGCAGCTGGCCCACAGATACGCAGTATTTT
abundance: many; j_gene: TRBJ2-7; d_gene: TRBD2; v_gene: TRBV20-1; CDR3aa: CSASGLAGVPSSYEQYF; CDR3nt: TGCAGTGCAAGCGGACTAGCGGGAGTCCCATCCTCCTACGAGCAGTACTTC
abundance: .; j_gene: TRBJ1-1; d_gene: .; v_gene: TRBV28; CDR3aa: CASSRNRDTEAFF; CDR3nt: TGTGCCAGCAGCCGTAACAGGGACACTGAAGCTTTCTTT
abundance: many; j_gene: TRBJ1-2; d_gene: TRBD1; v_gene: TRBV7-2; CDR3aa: CASSLVQGPLLREGYTF; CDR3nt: TGTGCCAGCAGCTTAGTACAGGGGCCACTCCTGAGGGAAGGCTACACCTTC
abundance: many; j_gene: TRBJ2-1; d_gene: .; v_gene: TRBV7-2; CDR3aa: CASSPNRGNEQFF; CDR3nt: TGTGCCAGCAGCCCTAACCGGGGCAATGAGCAGTTCTTC
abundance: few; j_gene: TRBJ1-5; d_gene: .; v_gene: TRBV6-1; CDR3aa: CASSEEGVPNQPQHF; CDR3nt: TGTGCCAGCAGTGAAGAAGGGGTTCCTAACCAGCCCCAGCATTTT
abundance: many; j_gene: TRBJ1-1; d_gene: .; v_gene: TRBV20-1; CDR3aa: CSARDGKGSEAFF; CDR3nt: TGCAGTGCTAGAGATGGGAAGGGTTCTGAAGCTTTCTTT
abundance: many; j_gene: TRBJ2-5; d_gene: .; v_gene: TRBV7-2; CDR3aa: CASSSQGFSETQYF; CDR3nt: TGTGCCAGCAGCAGTCAGGGGTTCTCCGAGACCCAGTACTTC
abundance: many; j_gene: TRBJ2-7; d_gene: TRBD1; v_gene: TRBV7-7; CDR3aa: CASSSGTGHEQYF; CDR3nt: TGTGCCAGCAGCTCCGGGACAGGCCACGAGCAGTACTTC
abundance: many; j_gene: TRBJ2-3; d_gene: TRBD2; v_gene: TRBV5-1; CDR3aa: CASKQAGTSGTQYF; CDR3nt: TGCGCCAGCAAGCAAGCGGGAACATCCGGTACGCAGTATTTT
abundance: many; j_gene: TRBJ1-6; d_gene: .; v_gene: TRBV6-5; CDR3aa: CASSYTAQQYNSPLHF; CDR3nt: TGTGCCAGCAGTTACACCGCACAGCAGTATAATTCACCCCTCCACTTT
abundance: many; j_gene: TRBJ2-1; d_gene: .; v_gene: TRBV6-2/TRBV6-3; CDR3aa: CASSLRVGEQFF; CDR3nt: TGTGCCAGCAGCCTAAGGGTCGGCGAGCAGTTCTTC
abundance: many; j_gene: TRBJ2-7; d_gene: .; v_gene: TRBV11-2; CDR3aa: CASGITYEQYF; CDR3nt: TGTGCCAGCGGCATCACCTACGAGCAGTACTTC
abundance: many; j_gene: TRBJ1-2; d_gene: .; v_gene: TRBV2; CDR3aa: CASSGRGERRYGYTF; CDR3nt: TGTGCCAGCAGTGGGAGGGGGGAAAGGAGGTATGGCTACACCTTC
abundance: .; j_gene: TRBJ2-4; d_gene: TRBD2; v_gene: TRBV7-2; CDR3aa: CASSLMAGEVDIQYF; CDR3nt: TGTGCCAGCAGCTTGATGGCGGGAGAAGTTGACATTCAGTACTTC
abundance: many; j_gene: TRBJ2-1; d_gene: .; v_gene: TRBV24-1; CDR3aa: CASSRDGAREQFF; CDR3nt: TGTGCCTCCTCCCGGGACGGTGCCCGGGAGCAGTTCTTC
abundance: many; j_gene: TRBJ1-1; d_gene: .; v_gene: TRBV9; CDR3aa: CASSVVSGNTEAFF; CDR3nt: TGTGCCAGCAGCGTAGTGTCGGGGAACACTGAAGCTTTCTTT
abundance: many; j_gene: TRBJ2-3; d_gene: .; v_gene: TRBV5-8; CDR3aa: CASSAGRISTDTQYF; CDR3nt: TGTGCCAGCAGCGCCGGACGGATCAGCACAGATACGCAGTATTTT
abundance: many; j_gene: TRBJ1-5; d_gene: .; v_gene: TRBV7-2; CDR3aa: CASSLKGNQPQHF; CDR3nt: TGTGCCAGCAGCTTAAAGGGGAATCAGCCCCAGCATTTT
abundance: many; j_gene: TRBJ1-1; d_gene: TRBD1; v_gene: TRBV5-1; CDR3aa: CASSPTGQGLEGTEAFF; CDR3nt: TGCGCCAGCAGCCCCACAGGACAGGGATTAGAGGGCACTGAAGCTTTCTTT
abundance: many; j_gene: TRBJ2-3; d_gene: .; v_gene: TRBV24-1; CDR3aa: CATSDLSTDTQYF; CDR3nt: TGTGCCACCAGTGATCTTAGCACAGATACGCAGTATTTT
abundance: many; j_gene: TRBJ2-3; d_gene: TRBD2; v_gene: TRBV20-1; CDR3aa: CSAWTSGRAGTQYF; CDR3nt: TGCAGTGCTTGGACTAGCGGGAGGGCGGGTACGCAGTATTTT
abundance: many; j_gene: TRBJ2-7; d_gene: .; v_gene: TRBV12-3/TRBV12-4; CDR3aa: CASSLAGVQGFYEQYF; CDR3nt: TGTGCCAGCAGTTTAGCGGGGGTACAGGGTTTCTACGAGCAGTACTTC
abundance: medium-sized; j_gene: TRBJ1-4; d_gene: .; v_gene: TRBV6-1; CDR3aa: CASKVPGGGEKLFF; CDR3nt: TGTGCCAGCAAGGTACCAGGAGGCGGTGAAAAACTGTTTTTT
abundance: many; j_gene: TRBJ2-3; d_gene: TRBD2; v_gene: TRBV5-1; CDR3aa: CASKAGDLLDTQYF; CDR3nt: TGCGCCAGCAAAGCGGGAGACTTGTTGGATACGCAGTATTTT
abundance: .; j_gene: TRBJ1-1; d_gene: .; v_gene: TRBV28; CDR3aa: CASSVGVAEAFF; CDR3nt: TGTGCCAGCAGTGTCGGGGTCGCTGAAGCTTTCTTT
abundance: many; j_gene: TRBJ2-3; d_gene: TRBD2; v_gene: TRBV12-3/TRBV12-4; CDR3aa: CASSLLRGRGDTQYF; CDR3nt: TGTGCCAGCAGTTTACTCCGCGGGAGAGGGGATACGCAGTATTTT
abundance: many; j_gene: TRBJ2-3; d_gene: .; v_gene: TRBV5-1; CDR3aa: CASTEGGGPGTDTQYF; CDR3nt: TGCGCCAGCACCGAAGGGGGGGGTCCGGGCACAGATACGCAGTATTTT
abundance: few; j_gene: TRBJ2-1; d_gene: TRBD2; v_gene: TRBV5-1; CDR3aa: CASSWTSGSNEQFF; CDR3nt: TGCGCCAGCAGCTGGACTAGCGGAAGCAATGAGCAGTTCTTC
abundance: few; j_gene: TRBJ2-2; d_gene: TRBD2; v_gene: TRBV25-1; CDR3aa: CASSELLAGVAGELFF; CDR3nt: TGTGCCAGCAGTGAATTACTCGCGGGAGTGGCCGGGGAGCTGTTTTTT
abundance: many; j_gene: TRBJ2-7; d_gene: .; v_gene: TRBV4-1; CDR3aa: CASSQSGGKGNEQYF; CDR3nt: TGCGCCAGCAGCCAATCCGGAGGGAAGGGGAACGAGCAGTACTTC
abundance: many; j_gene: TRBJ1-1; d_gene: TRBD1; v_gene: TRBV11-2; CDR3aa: CASSSQGANTEAFF; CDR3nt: TGTGCCAGCAGCTCACAGGGGGCGAACACTGAAGCTTTCTTT
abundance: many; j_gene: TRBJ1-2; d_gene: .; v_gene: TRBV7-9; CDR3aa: CASVGPNALDRTF; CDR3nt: TGTGCCAGCGTAGGTCCCAACGCTCTGGACAGAACTTTC
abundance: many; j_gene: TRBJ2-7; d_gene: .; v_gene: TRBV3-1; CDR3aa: CASSQEFWGHEQYF; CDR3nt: TGTGCCAGCAGCCAAGAATTTTGGGGCCACGAGCAGTACTTC
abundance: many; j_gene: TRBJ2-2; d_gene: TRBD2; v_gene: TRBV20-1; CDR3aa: CSASVAGVAGELFF; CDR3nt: TGCAGTGCTTCGGTAGCGGGAGTAGCCGGGGAGCTGTTTTTT
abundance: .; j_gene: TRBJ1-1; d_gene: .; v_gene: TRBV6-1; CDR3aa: CASSLGTLEAFF; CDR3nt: TGTGCCAGCAGTCTAGGGACACTGGAAGCTTTCTTT
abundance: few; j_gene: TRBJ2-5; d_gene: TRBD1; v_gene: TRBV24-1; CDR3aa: CATSDSTGQQETQYF; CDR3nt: TGTGCCACCAGTGATTCGACGGGACAGCAAGAGACCCAGTACTTC
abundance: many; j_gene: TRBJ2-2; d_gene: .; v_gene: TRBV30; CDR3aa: CAWMSPAMRPNTGELFF; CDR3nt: TGTGCCTGGATGTCCCCCGCCATGCGTCCCAACACCGGGGAGCTGTTTTTT
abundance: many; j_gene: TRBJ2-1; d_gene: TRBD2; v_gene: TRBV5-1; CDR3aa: CASSLLGLAGVWNEQFF; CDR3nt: TGCGCCAGCAGCTTGCTGGGACTAGCGGGAGTTTGGAATGAGCAGTTCTTC
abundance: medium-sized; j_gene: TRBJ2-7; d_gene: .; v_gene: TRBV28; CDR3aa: CASSRTYEQYF; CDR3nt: TGTGCCAGCAGTCGGACCTACGAGCAGTACTTC
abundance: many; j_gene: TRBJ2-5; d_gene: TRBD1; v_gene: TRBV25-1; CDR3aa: CASSTGDEAETQYF; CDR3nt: TGTGCCAGCAGTACAGGGGACGAGGCGGAGACCCAGTACTTC
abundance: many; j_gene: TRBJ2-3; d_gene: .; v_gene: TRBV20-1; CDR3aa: CSAWQGEADTQYF; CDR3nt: TGCAGTGCGTGGCAGGGGGAGGCAGATACGCAGTATTTT
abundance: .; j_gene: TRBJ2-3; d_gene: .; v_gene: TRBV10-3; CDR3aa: CAISEKGDTSTDTQYF; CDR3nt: TGTGCCATCAGTGAGAAGGGGGACACCAGCACAGATACGCAGTATTTT
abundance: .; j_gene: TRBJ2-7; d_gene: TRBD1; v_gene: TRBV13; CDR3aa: CASSPRWQGASYEQYF; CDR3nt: TGTGCCAGCAGCCCTCGCTGGCAGGGGGCTTCCTACGAGCAGTACTTC
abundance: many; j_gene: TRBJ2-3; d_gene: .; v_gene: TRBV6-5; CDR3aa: CASSYYGGKTDTQYF; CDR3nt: TGTGCCAGCAGTTACTACGGGGGAAAAACAGATACGCAGTATTTT
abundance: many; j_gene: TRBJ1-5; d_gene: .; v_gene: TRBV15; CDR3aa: CATSEAVGQPQHF; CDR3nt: TGTGCCACCTCGGAAGCGGTCGGCCAGCCCCAGCATTTT
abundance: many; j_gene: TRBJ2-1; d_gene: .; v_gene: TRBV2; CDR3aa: CASSVLAGYNEQFF; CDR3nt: TGTGCCAGCAGTGTACTAGCAGGATACAATGAGCAGTTCTTC
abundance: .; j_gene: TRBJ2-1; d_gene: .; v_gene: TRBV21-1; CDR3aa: CANSRFTGTPRTNKLNEQFF; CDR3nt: TGTGCCAACAGCAGATTTACCGGGACACCGAGGACCAACAAGTTGAATGAGCAGTTCTTC
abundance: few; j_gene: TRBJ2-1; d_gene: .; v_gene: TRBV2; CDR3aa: CASSKTGEGEQFF; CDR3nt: TGTGCCAGCAGTAAAACAGGGGAGGGTGAGCAGTTCTTC
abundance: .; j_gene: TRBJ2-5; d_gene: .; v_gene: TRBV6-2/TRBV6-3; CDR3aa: CASSYDDNNQETQYF; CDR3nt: TGTGCCAGCAGTTACGACGACAATAATCAAGAGACCCAGTACTTC
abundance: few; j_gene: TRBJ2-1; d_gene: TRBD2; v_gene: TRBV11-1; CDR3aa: CASSFAAPLAGGKGNEQFF; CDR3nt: TGTGCCAGCAGCTTCGCGGCACCACTAGCGGGAGGTAAAGGCAATGAGCAGTTCTTC
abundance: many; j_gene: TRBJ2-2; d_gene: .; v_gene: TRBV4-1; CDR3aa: CASSQTGYTGELFF; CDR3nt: TGCGCCAGCAGCCAAACGGGGTACACCGGGGAGCTGTTTTTT